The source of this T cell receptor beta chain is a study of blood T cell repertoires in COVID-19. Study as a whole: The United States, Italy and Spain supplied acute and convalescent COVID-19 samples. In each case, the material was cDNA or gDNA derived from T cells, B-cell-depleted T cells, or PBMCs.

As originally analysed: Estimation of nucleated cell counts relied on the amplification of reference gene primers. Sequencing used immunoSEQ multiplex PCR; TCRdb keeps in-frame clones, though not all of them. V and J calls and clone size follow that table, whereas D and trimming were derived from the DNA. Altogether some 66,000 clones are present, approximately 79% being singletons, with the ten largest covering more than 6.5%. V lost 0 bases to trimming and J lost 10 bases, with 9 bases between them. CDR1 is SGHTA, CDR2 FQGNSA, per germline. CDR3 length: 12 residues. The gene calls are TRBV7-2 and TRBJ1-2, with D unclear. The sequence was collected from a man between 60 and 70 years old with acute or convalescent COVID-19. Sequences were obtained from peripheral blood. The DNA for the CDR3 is TGTGCCAGCAGCTTAGCGGCGGGCACCTACACCTTC. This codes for CASSLAAGTYTF.